This T cell receptor (beta chain) came from a study of B cell selection in AIRE deficiency (dated by TCRdb to the late 2010s). A note on the overall study: Researchers compared the TCRbeta repertoires of sorted blood CD4+ conventional T cells and regulatory T cells from AIRE-deficient patients with the corresponding repertoires from healthy controls. The TCR-sequenced cohort comprised five AIRE-deficient APECED patients and five healthy control donors. The study at large found these results: Around 30% of Treg TCRbeta sequences shared among healthy donors appeared in patient Tconv cells, suggesting diversion of Treg-biased clones into the Tconv compartment. Only TCRbeta chains were sequenced, and about 40% of the Treg sequences shared among healthy donors were also detected in healthy Tconv cells, possibly owing to differing TCRalpha chains. Of roughly 3,600 shared Treg TCRbeta sequences, 30% to 40% were shared only among healthy donors and roughly 9.4% only among patients, suggesting less efficient Treg selection without AIRE. Shorter CDR3s were found in shared Treg sequences, reflecting a bias toward rearrangements containing few non-templated nucleotide insertions. In AIRE-deficient patients, Tconv and Treg cells had TCRBV gene usage, CDR3 length and TCR diversity comparable to those in healthy donors.

The immunoSEQ platform was used for TCRbeta chain sequencing. On the authors' methods: When conventional T cell repertoires were pooled, about 110,000 distinct in-frame TCRbeta sequences were obtained from patients and approximately 1.5x10^5 from healthy donors. Treg TCRbeta sequences shared by two or more individuals were defined as public, and these public Treg TCRbeta sequences were subsequently searched for in Tconv repertoires. Group differences were tested with Mann-Whitney U tests and Bonferroni-Dunn correction in GraphPad Prism 7.03. Entries here come from immuneACCESS through TCRdb and include only in-frame sequences with V and J called. Some clones fail to appear in such tables; in the studies checked, an unresolved V gene covers under half of the shortfall, and the cause of the remainder is unknown. V and J calls and clone size are copied from that table; D and trimming were computed from the DNA. The sample data list under 30,000 clones, and just under 97% of these were observed just once. The biggest ten clones account for 0.24% of the sample.

The germline V gene (reference sequence) yields LNHDA for CDR1 and SQIVND for CDR2. The CDR3, cysteine through phenylalanine, is 14 amino acids long. Only the CDR3 region is kept as DNA, spanning 42 bases read in frame from base 1. Deletion took 3 bases off V and 0 bases off J, with a span of 6 bases between the germline ends. CD4+CD127+ cells were sorted as the conventional CD4 T cell population. The control samples were obtained from healthy donors who were not related to the patients. A FACSAria flow cytometer was used to sort the Tconv and Treg cells intended for TCRbeta sequencing. The sorted cells were collected in 5-ml round-bottom polystyrene tubes, and the dry cell pellets were frozen at -80 degrees C prior to sequencing. Notes on this clone: Its target antigen remains unknown. Per-base quality was not reported, and no clone a single base away is much larger than it.

This clonotype was obtained from a human donor in good health. In this chain, TRBV19 is recombined with TRBJ1-5, with no D gene named confidently. The sequenced material came from CD4+CD127+ conventional T cells sorted from PBMCs. CDR3 protein: CASSMSSSNQPQHF. The bases read TGTGCCAGTAGTATGTCCAGTAGCAATCAGCCCCAGCATTTT. The reference TRBV19 and TRBJ1-5 proteins fill in what lies around the CDR3, so the full variable domain reads DGGITQSPKYLFRKEGQNVTLSCEQNLNHDAMYWYRQDPGQGLRLIYYSQIVNDFQKGDIAEGYSVSREKKESFPLTVTSAQKNPTAFYLCASSMSSSNQPQHFGDGTRLSIL.